The source of this TCR beta chain is a study of shared clonotypes between healthy human individuals. Partitioning of CD4+ cells yielded a CD45RA+ naive subset and a CD45RA-negative memory subset. The repertoire was sequenced with immunoSEQ multiplex PCR; TCRdb's copy has only in-frame clones and lacks some. The sample lists roughly 530,000 clones, 95% to 97% seen once, with roughly 0.06% in the top ten. Study-level findings and limits: Memory subsets generally showed lower estimated richness than naive subsets. Genetic and exposure-history diversity was limited by the small donor number.

Germline CDR1 is SGHDT and CDR2 is YYEEEE. The CDR3 sequence is 13 residues long. Trimming removed 3 bases from V and 7 bases from J; junction bases left unmatched: 4. Of note for this clone: Its cognate antigen is unknown.

Sequenced: naive CD4+ T cells sorted from blood. The subset: CD45RA+ positively selected. The receptor was derived from a woman between 25 and 40 years old in good health. This chain connects TRBV5-6 to TRBJ2-5, with 9 bases that match TRBD1. CDR3 loop: CASSWGQGRTQYF. CDR3 nucleotide sequence: TGTGCCAGCAGCTGGGGACAGGGTCGGACCCAGTACTTC.